One sample yielded the 21 T cell receptor beta chains listed below, sequenced in a study of T cell clonality in common variable immunodeficiency. Libraries were prepared by immunoSEQ multiplex PCR; TCRdb keeps only in-frame clonotypes and omits some of them. The data show about 34,000 clones, none appearing only once, with about 0.86% held by the ten largest. Input material: peripheral blood mononuclear cells. These receptors were collected from a person aged 18 to 70 in good health.

At least ten counts were recorded for this clone. The CDR3 end lies 3 residues beyond the end of the read and is filled in from the germline J gene. The chain carries TRBV7-3 and TRBJ2-2; maybe TRBD2 (6 bases). V was shortened by 4 bases and J by 5 bases, with 14 bases between the two germline ends. CDR3 length: 15 amino acids. Germline CDR1 reads SGHTA; CDR2 reads FQGTGA. CDR3 sequence reads: CASSSGLPWTGELFF. The sequenced CDR3 bases are TGTGCCAGCAGCTCGGGACTCCCGTGGACCGGGGAG.

Ten or more counts support this clone. Read coverage stops 3 residues before the CDR3 terminus; the germline J gene supplies the remainder. The chain combines TRBV20-1 with TRBJ2-3; possibly TRBD2 for D (7 bases). Germline CDR1 DFQATT, CDR2 SNEGSKA (reference sequence). This CDR3 comprises 17 residues. The V gene lost 0 bases and the J gene lost 2 bases, with 18 bases spanning the gap. The part of the CDR3 DNA that was read is TGCAGTGCTAGAGAGGGGGGGCAGGCCCTGATCACAGATACG. Translating gives CSAREGGQALITDT. The CDR3, in full, reads CSAREGGQALITDTQYF.

In its sample, this clone was seen many times. The CDR3 extends 3 residues past the end of the read, so its final part is completed from the germline J gene. The chain employs TRBV5-1 and TRBJ1-2, with D maybe TRBD1 (6 bases). Germline V gene lookup returns CDR1 SGHRS and CDR2 YFSETQ. The CDR3 is 16 residues long. The sequenced part of the CDR3 DNA is TGCGCCAGCAGCCCTCCCGTGGGGGCCACGAGGGGAGGC. This translates into CASSPPVGATRGG. The entire CDR3 is CASSPPVGATRGGYTF.

As for this clone: Read coverage stops 3 residues before the CDR3 terminus; the germline J gene supplies the remainder. The chain couples TRBV30 to TRBJ1-2, with D maybe TRBD1 (6 bases). Germline-derived CDR1 and CDR2 are GTSNPN and SVGIG (reference sequence). CDR3 size: 13 residues. CDR3 DNA, as far as it was read: TGTGCACAGCTAGGACTAGCCAGGGGTGAC. The encoded protein is CAQLGLARGD. From start to end, the CDR3 is CAQLGLARGDYTF.

This clone has ten or more counts. Read sequence stops 3 residues before the CDR3 end, and the germline J gene provides the missing end. V is TRBV7-9 and J is TRBJ2-5, with D perhaps matching TRBD2 (6 bases). Germline V gene sequence: CDR1 SEHNR, CDR2 FQNEAQ (reference sequence). Trimming stripped 2 bases from V and 1 base from J, with 11 bases between. This CDR3 contains 15 residues. Here the CDR3 reads CASSLFLATQETQYF. The DNA read from the CDR3 is TGTGCCAGCAGCTTATTTCTAGCGACCCAAGAGACC.

At least ten counts were recorded for this clone. The read comes to an end 3 residues before the CDR3 does, leaving the germline J gene to fill in the end. The chain combines TRBV5-1 with TRBJ1-1; 10 bases are a match to TRBD1. The CDR3 spans 14 residues. Germline CDR1 SGHRS, CDR2 YFSETQ. The ends lost 0 bases at V and 5 bases at J; junction bases unmatched: 1. CDR3 bases read: TGCGCCAGCAGCTTGGGGGGACAGGGGACTGAA. As protein: CASSLGGQGTE. The CDR3 as a whole reads CASSLGGQGTEAFF.

This clone was counted ten times or more. Read sequence stops 3 residues before the CDR3 end, and the germline J gene provides the missing end. J is TRBJ1-1 and V is TRBV12-3 or TRBV12-4; a weak D match, TRBD1 (6 bases). The CDR3 is 14 residues long. V was trimmed by 6 bases and J by 5 bases, leaving 16 bases between them. CDR3: CASRITGSRTEAFF. The sequenced part of the CDR3 DNA is TGTGCCAGCAGAATAACAGGGTCGAGGACTGAA.

At least ten counts were recorded for this clone. The CDR3 is cut off 3 residues early in the read; its end comes from the germline J gene. V gene TRBV20-1 combines with J gene TRBJ2-2; 9 positions match TRBD2. Germline values: CDR1 DFQATT, CDR2 SNEGSKA (reference sequence). The CDR3 loop spans 16 amino acids. V dropped 2 bases and J dropped 7; count of bases not matched to a gene: 11. The CDR3 bases that were read are TGCAGTGCTAGATCTCACCGAGCGGGAGGTGGCGGGGAG. Protein product: CSARSHRAGGGGE. The full CDR3 reads CSARSHRAGGGGELFF.

This clone was counted ten times or more. The read ends 3 residues before the CDR3 terminus; that terminus is restored from the germline J gene. This sample includes further DNA sequences coding for the same CDR3. This chain links TRBV12-3 or TRBV12-4 with TRBJ2-3, with D tentatively TRBD1 or TRBD2 (5 bases each). Deletions cut 7 bases from V and 2 bases from J, with 19 bases between. CDR3 length: 16 residues. CDR3 bases read: TGTGCCAGCACCTTACAGGAGGTATCGATCACAGATACG. Translating it yields CASTLQEVSITDT. The whole CDR3 reads CASTLQEVSITDTQYF.

This clone occurred many times. The CDR3 is cut off 3 residues early in the read; its end comes from the germline J gene. The chain carries TRBV5-1 and TRBJ2-7, with D possibly being TRBD2 (6 bases). The V and J ends lost 0 bases and 6 bases respectively, with 13 bases between them. The CDR3 runs 14 residues. The germline V gene encodes CDR1 SGHRS and CDR2 YFSETQ. CDR3 loop: CASSLVLAGIEQYF. The CDR3 bases that were read are TGCGCCAGCAGCTTGGTATTGGCGGGGATCGAG.

To note about this clone: The read halts 3 residues ahead of the CDR3 end, with the missing end drawn from the germline J gene. The chain joins TRBV27 to TRBJ2-7; no firm D call. Trimming took off 6 bases at V and 4 bases at J, with 16 bases between the two ends. CDR3 length: 14 residues. CDR1 MNHEY and CDR2 SMNVEV come from the germline V gene (reference sequence). The chain's CDR3 is CASRSTRLIYEQYF. Partial CDR3 DNA: TGTGCCAGCAGGTCGACTCGGCTAATTTACGAG.

This clone was recorded at least ten times. The CDR3 end is not reached by the read, which stops 3 residues before it; the germline J gene fills it in. The V call is TRBV20-1, the J call TRBJ2-7; 10 nucleotides agree with TRBD1. Germline V gene lookup returns CDR1 DFQATT and CDR2 SNEGSKA (reference sequence). The CDR3 length is 14 residues. Losses at the gene ends were 3 bases for V and 2 bases for J; bases not matched to a gene: 4. CDR3: CSARGTGDAYEQYF. The DNA read from the CDR3 is TGCAGTGCTAGGGGGACAGGGGACGCCTACGAG.

This clone occurred many times. The read terminates 3 residues ahead of where the CDR3 ends, so the germline J gene completes it. The rearrangement uses TRBV12-3 or TRBV12-4 and TRBJ2-7; TRBD1 aligns across 7 bases. The CDR3 totals 14 residues. The ends lost 4 bases at V and 2 bases at J; junction bases unmatched: 5. CDR3 sequence: CASSSTGPPYEQYF. The CDR3 DNA, read in part, is TGTGCCAGCAGTTCGACAGGGCCCCCCTACGAG.

This clone was counted many times. The CDR3 end falls 3 residues outside the read, so it is completed with the germline J gene. This chain uses TRBV5-1 with TRBJ2-3; 12 positions agree with TRBD2. The J segment lost 0 bases and the V segment lost 0 bases, leaving 8 bases of the junction unmatched. The germline V gene encodes CDR1 SGHRS and CDR2 YFSETQ. There are 19 residues in the CDR3. Partial CDR3 DNA: TGCGCCAGCAGCTTGGGTCGTTCGGGACTAGCGGGCAGCACAGATACG. It encodes CASSLGRSGLAGSTDT. The whole CDR3 reads CASSLGRSGLAGSTDTQYF.

This clone has a count of ten or more. The read terminates 3 residues ahead of where the CDR3 ends, so the germline J gene completes it. This sequence joins TRBV6-4 and TRBJ2-3; TRBD2 agrees at 11 bases. This CDR3 comprises 14 residues. Trimming removed 3 bases from V and 4 bases from J; junction bases left unmatched: 0. The germline V gene encodes CDR1 MRHNA and CDR2 SNTAGT. This CDR3 reads CASSELAGADTQYF. CDR3 DNA (partial): TGTGCCAGCAGTGAACTAGCGGGGGCAGATACG.

This clone was found many times. Coverage ceases 3 residues before the CDR3 finishes, and the germline J gene fills in the end. This chain joins TRBV12-3 or TRBV12-4 and TRBJ1-4; TRBD1 matches at 12 bases. There are 15 residues in the CDR3. V was clipped by 3 bases and J by 7 bases; unmatched bases: 3. CDR3 bases read: TGTGCCAGCAGTTTCGGGGGACAGGGGGCTGAAAAA. As protein: CASSFGGQGAEK. The entire CDR3 reads CASSFGGQGAEKLFF.

This clone was counted ten times or more. The read terminates 3 residues ahead of where the CDR3 ends, so the germline J gene completes it. The chain carries TRBV4-1 and TRBJ2-3; 7 bases align to TRBD1. V trimming: 4 bases; J trimming: 0 bases; junction bases outside the gene matches: 10. The CDR3 is 17 residues long. Germline loops: CDR1 MGHRA, CDR2 YSYEKL. The part of the CDR3 DNA that was read is TGCGCCAGCAGCCCTCATCTCACAGGGGAGAGCACAGATACG. Amino acid sequence: CASSPHLTGESTDT. The whole CDR3 reads CASSPHLTGESTDTQYF.

In its sample, this clone was seen many times. The read stops 3 residues short of the end of the CDR3; the missing end is completed from the germline J gene. The chain carries TRBV5-1 and TRBJ2-2; TRBD2 is a possible D gene (6 bases). Germline loops: CDR1 SGHRS, CDR2 YFSETQ. The CDR3 totals 15 residues. V dropped 1 base and J dropped 5 bases, with 12 bases sitting between them. The CDR3 sequence is CASSLIGLRTGELFF. The DNA read from the CDR3 is TGCGCCAGCAGCTTGATTGGACTACGGACCGGGGAG.

This clone was seen at least ten times. The sequenced fragment ends 3 residues before the CDR3 boundary, so the rest is inferred from the germline J gene. This chain connects TRBV19 to TRBJ1-2, with D perhaps matching TRBD1 (5 bases). The CDR3 contains 18 residues. Germline CDR1 LNHDA, CDR2 SQIVND (reference sequence). Between the trimmed V and J ends, which lost 3 bases and 4 bases, there was a span of 24 bases. CDR3 bases read: TGTGCCAGTAGTATGACAGTATTCATACGAGACCCTGCCTATGGC. This gives the protein CASSMTVFIRDPAYG. In full, the CDR3 reads CASSMTVFIRDPAYGYTF.

This clone was picked up a small number of times. Read sequence stops 3 residues before the CDR3 end, and the germline J gene provides the missing end. The chain uses TRBV19 and TRBJ1-4, with D possibly matching TRBD1 (6 bases). Germline-derived CDR1 and CDR2 are LNHDA and SQIVND (reference sequence). The CDR3 totals 14 residues. V was cut by 5 bases and J by 8 bases, with 15 bases left in between. The CDR3 protein is CASSFQGTEEKLFF. CDR3 bases read: TGTGCCAGTAGTTTCCAGGGGACCGAGGAAAAA.

This clone was counted at least ten times. The read falls 3 residues short of the CDR3 end, and the missing part is taken from the germline J gene. The chain carries TRBV5-4 and TRBJ1-4; 8 bases are shared with TRBD1. The CDR3 covers 15 residues. CDR1 and CDR2 (germline): SGHNT, YYREEE (reference sequence). V was pared by 4 bases and J by 7 bases, with 9 bases of the junction left unmatched. CDR3 residues: CASSPQAGGGEKLFF. CDR3 bases read: TGTGCCAGCAGCCCTCAGGCAGGGGGCGGTGAAAAA.